The subject of this entry is one TCR beta chain. The germline CDR1 and CDR2 sequences are SGHTA and FQGNSA. This CDR3 region has 14 residues. The V end was cut by 5 bases, the J end by 6 bases, with 14 bases between. The data stem from a study of blood T cell repertoires in COVID-19. Study information: COVID-19 samples from acute and convalescent phases originated in the United States, Italy and Spain.

Per the study methods: How many nucleated cells were present was estimated from reference gene primer amplification. Data came from immunoSEQ multiplex PCR; TCRdb stores just in-frame clones and leaves some out. That table is the source of V, J and clone size, and D and trimming were worked out from the DNA. Counted here are 300,000 to 350,000 clones, 87% occurring once; the ten biggest clones make up 9.9%. This TCR was recovered from a young man with COVID-19, enrolled during active disease. J is TRBJ1-5 and V is TRBV7-2; tentatively, D is TRBD1 (6 bases). Sequencing used peripheral blood. Here the CDR3 DNA reads TGTGCCAGCAGCACCACTACAGGGACTCAGCCCCAGCATTTT. Protein product: CASSTTTGTQPQHF.